This is a list of T cell receptor beta chains from one sample in a study of tumor T cells in aggressive B-cell lymphoma. Sequencing used immunoSEQ multiplex PCR; TCRdb keeps in-frame clones, though not all of them. The table records over 550 clones, roughly 95% of them present only once. The sample was tumor tissue. The receptors stem from an adult with diffuse large B cell lymphoma. Each CDR3 is given with its conserved first and last residue. The D gene is left open where the match is weak. Only part of the rows carry a size: once, few, many, or a class if the clone is expanded.

CDR3 protein: CASSFGGPYNSPLHF; CDR3 DNA: TGTGCCAGCAGCTTCGGCGGCCCCTATAATTCACCCCTCCACTTT; V gene: TRBV7-9; clone size: -; D gene: -; J gene: TRBJ1-6
CDR3 protein: CASSLVGGNTIYF; CDR3 DNA: TGTGCCAGCAGTTTAGTGGGCGGAAACACCATATATTTT; V gene: TRBV27; clone size: -; D gene: -; J gene: TRBJ1-3
CDR3 protein: CASSRAGDQPQHF; CDR3 DNA: TGTGCCAGCAGTCGGGCGGGAGATCAGCCCCAGCATTTT; V gene: TRBV2; clone size: -; D gene: -; J gene: TRBJ1-5
CDR3 protein: CASSRGASYGYTF; CDR3 DNA: TGTGCCAGCAGCCGGGGAGCTTCCTATGGCTACACCTTC; V gene: TRBV5-6; clone size: -; D gene: -; J gene: TRBJ1-2
CDR3 protein: CASTQTGAMNTEAFF; CDR3 DNA: TGTGCCAGCACCCAGACAGGGGCTATGAACACTGAAGCTTTCTTT; V gene: TRBV18; clone size: -; D gene: TRBD1; J gene: TRBJ1-1
CDR3 protein: CASSGGLRNTEAFF; CDR3 DNA: TGCGCCAGCAGCGGGGGACTCAGGAACACTGAAGCTTTCTTT; V gene: TRBV5-1; clone size: -; D gene: -; J gene: TRBJ1-1
CDR3 protein: CASSQDTGLLFYNEQFF; CDR3 DNA: TGTGCCAGCAGCCAAGATACGGGACTACTATTCTACAATGAGCAGTTCTTC; V gene: TRBV5-4; clone size: -; D gene: TRBD2; J gene: TRBJ2-1
CDR3 protein: CASSLVGAGETQYF; CDR3 DNA: TGTGCCAGCAGCTTGGTTGGGGCTGGGGAGACCCAGTACTTC; V gene: TRBV5-4; clone size: -; D gene: -; J gene: TRBJ2-5
CDR3 protein: CASSLDTGSDTQYF; CDR3 DNA: TGCGCCAGCAGCTTGGATACAGGGTCGGATACGCAGTATTTT; V gene: TRBV5-1; clone size: once; D gene: -; J gene: TRBJ2-3
CDR3 protein: CASSYLGRETQYF; CDR3 DNA: TGTGCCAGCAGTTACCTGGGGAGGGAGACCCAGTACTTC; V gene: TRBV6-6; clone size: once; D gene: -; J gene: TRBJ2-5
CDR3 protein: CASSLSGGRGGRAFF; CDR3 DNA: TGTGCCAGCAGCTTAAGTGGAGGCCGGGGGGGTAGAGCTTTCTTT; V gene: TRBV7-2; clone size: -; D gene: -; J gene: TRBJ1-1
CDR3 protein: CASSPRFGSGNTIYF; CDR3 DNA: TGTGCCAGCTCACCGAGGTTCGGCTCTGGAAACACCATATATTTT; V gene: TRBV18; clone size: few; D gene: -; J gene: TRBJ1-3
CDR3 protein: CASSLLGGTSYEQYF; CDR3 DNA: TGTGCCAGCAGCTTACTCGGGGGGACTTCCTACGAGCAGTACTTC; V gene: TRBV7-9; clone size: -; D gene: TRBD2; J gene: TRBJ2-7
CDR3 protein: CATQAGTDTQYF; CDR3 DNA: TGTGCCACCCAAGCGGGGACAGATACGCAGTATTTT; V gene: TRBV6-5; clone size: -; D gene: TRBD2; J gene: TRBJ2-3